This TCR beta chain is drawn from a study of sequential checkpoint blockade in melanoma. Background on the study: First-line arms were nivolumab then ipilimumab, or the reverse, randomized 1:1.

TCRdb's copy holds only in-frame clones and misses some; the assay was immunoSEQ multiplex PCR. The sample includes 25,000 to 35,000 clones, approximately 88% of them seen just once. With 5 bases removed from V and 7 bases from J, the gap between germline ends came to 19 bases. Germline V CDR1 and CDR2: SGHTS, YDEGEE. The CDR3 extends over 15 amino acids. Described treatment: randomized to nivolumab then ipilimumab (arm A) or the reverse (arm B). Live CD3+CD8+ CD19− CD56− cells were sorted from PBMCs. The sequenced sample was CD8+ T cells sorted from blood (inferred from file names), obtained from a patient given nivolumab and ipilimumab in sequence. The genes are TRBV5-8 and TRBJ1-5; possible D gene TRBD1, 5 bases. The TCR comes from a human donor with melanoma. In DNA, the CDR3 is TGTGCCAGCAGTATTTTCGGGGGTCGTAGACAGCCCCAGCATTTT. This translates into CASSIFGGRRQPQHF.